The entry below gives a single TCR beta chain sequence along with its context. The clone's antigen remains unknown. No clone much larger than this one lies a single base away; base qualities are absent. TCR cDNA was made using 5'RACE template switching, a step that added a universal primer site and unique molecular identifiers. Priming for cDNA synthesis came from both the TCR alpha and TCR beta constant segments. Two PCR steps were used to amplify libraries, with sample barcodes and sequencing adapters being added in the second step. Sequencing of libraries was done on Illumina HiSeq 2500 (2x100 bp) or NovaSeq (2x150 bp). Per the source publication's procedure: Demultiplexing of reads and collapsing into UMI consensus sequences were performed with MIGEC, and V(D)J alignment was carried out with MiXCR. Clonotypes responding to the vaccine were identified with edgeR on replicate PBMC samples, with the criteria of FDR below 0.01 and a log2 fold change above 5 up to day 15. Bulk clonotypes were assigned CD4 or CD8 identity according to which sequenced CD4 or CD8 repertoire held them at higher abundance. TCRdb applied fastp at Q25 and MiXCR to the public reads, then kept only in-frame beta chains. CDR3 protein sequences are deduplicated, and each keeps its most common genes and DNA. None of the V and J calls come from the authors' own analysis; TCRdb made them. The sample yields 610,000 or so distinct CDR3 sequences; 9% to 15% were counted once. Of the sample, more than 12% is held by the ten largest clones.

The record originates from a study of T cells after yellow fever vaccination (dated by TCRdb to the late 2010s). Turning to the overall study: Libraries from fractions with low cell numbers were prepared with the SMART-Seq v4 Ultra Low Input RNA kit. To follow T-cell clones before and after both primary and booster YFV17D yellow fever vaccination, bulk TCR alpha and beta repertoires underwent longitudinal sequencing. The cohort comprised two healthy male donors, one aged 18 to 30 and one aged 30 to 39 years. Blood was collected at multiple timepoints before and after primary and secondary immunization, and bulk PBMC replicates and cell subsets were isolated.

Overall results and qualifications from the work: Computational filtering was needed because FACS-sorted repertoires could contain abundant contaminating clonotypes from the bulk population. Because only two donors were included in the study, the extent to which the findings can be generalized is limited. After the booster, most clones that had expanded after primary vaccination were detected again (nearly 97% of CD4 and 88% of CD8), suggesting broad maintenance of memory. A small share of clonotypes occurred in both CD4 and CD8 compartments, likely arising from convergent recombination. Compared with the primary T-cell response, the secondary T-cell response was weaker but faster, peaking on day 5 rather than day 15.

Including cysteine and phenylalanine, the CDR3 has 12 amino acids. The only DNA kept is the CDR3, 36 bases in frame from the first base. Sequences SGHAT (CDR1) and FQNNGV (CDR2) are obtained from the germline V gene. V was cut back by 0 bases and J by 12 bases, leaving a gap of 11 bases between them. The treatment or condition label here, explained by the study, means: live attenuated yellow fever vaccine strain. At each blood-draw timepoint, two biological replicates of bulk PBMCs were collected. A standard Ficoll-Paque protocol was used to isolate PBMCs from peripheral blood. RNA was extracted with TriZol from bulk PBMCs, CD4 and CD8 fractions, and dextramer-positive and dextramer-negative fractions.

The source is a man younger than 40 who received the YFV17D yellow fever vaccine. The sequence links TRBV11-2 to TRBJ1-2; matching of 5 bases hints at TRBD1 as the D gene. The sequences come from PBMCs, collected on the day of the yellow fever booster vaccination. The CDR3: CASSLEGAEDTF. The sequenced DNA: TGTGCCAGCAGCTTAGAAGGGGCGGAAGACACCTTC.